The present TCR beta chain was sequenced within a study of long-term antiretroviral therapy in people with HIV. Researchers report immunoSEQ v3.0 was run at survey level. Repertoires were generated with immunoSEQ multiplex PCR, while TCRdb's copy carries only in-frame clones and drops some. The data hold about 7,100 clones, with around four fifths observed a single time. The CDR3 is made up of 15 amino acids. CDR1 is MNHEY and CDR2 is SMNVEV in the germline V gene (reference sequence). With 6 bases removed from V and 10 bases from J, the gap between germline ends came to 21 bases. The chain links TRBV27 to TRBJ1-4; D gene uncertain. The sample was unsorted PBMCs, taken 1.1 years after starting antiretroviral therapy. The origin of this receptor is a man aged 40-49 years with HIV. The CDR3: CASSPSTVPRGKLFF. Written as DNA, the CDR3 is TGTGCCAGCAGCCCTAGTACCGTCCCGCGGGGAAAACTGTTTTTT.